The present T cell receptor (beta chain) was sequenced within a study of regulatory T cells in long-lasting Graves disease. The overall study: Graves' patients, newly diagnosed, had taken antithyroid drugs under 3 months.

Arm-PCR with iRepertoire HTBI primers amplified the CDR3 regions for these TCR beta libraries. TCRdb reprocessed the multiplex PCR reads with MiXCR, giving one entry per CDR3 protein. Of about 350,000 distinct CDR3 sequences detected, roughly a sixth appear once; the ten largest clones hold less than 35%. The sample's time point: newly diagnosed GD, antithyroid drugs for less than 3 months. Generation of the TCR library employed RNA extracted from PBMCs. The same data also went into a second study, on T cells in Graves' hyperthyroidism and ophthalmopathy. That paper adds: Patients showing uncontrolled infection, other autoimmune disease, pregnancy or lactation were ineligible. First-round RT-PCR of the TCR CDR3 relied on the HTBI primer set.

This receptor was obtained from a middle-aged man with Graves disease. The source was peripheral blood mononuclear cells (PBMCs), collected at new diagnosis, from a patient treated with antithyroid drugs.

The CDR3 here is CASRIGITISPQHF. DNA for the CDR3: TGTGCCAGCAGAATCGGGATAACAATCAGCCCCCAGCATTTT. The rearrangement links TRBV6-1 to TRBJ1-5; D call uncertain. The CDR3 has 14 residues. CDR1 and CDR2 (germline): MNHNS, SASEGT. V shed 6 bases and J shed 10 bases, with 19 bases lying between them.